This TCR beta chain came from a study of blood T cell repertoires in COVID-19. Turning to the study itself: Both acute and convalescent COVID-19 samples were obtained from the United States, Italy and Spain. The analysed material was cDNA or gDNA that came from T cells, B-cell-depleted T cells, or PBMCs.

The method was immunoSEQ multiplex PCR; TCRdb's version includes in-frame clones alone and lacks a portion of them. The table lists about 86,000 clones, over 80% of them singletons. In germline, CDR1 is SGHNT, CDR2 YENEEA. The CDR3 runs 13 residues. The V end lost 0 bases, the J end lost 5 bases, and 7 bases lay between the germline ends. The V and J genes are TRBV11-3 and TRBJ2-5, with unresolved D. Sequencing was performed on peripheral blood. The origin of this receptor is a human donor in a cohort sampled during active COVID-19. The CDR3 DNA reads as TGTGCCAGCAGCTTAGACACGAGGGAGACCCAGTACTTC. This gives the protein CASSLDTRETQYF.